The 18 T cell receptor beta chains below were found in one sample sequenced in a study of T cells after yellow fever vaccination. A single record per CDR3 protein comes from TCRdb applying MiXCR to the 5' RACE reads. The data contain some 300,000 distinct CDR3 sequences, about 8.3% of them seen just once; the ten biggest clones take up around 17%. The input for sequencing was PBMCs, taken more than 35 days after the first yellow fever vaccination. The receptors here all came from a man between 18 and 35 years old who received the YFV17D yellow fever vaccine.

This clonotype has just a few counts. The chain couples TRBV5-1 to TRBJ1-2; TRBD1 aligns across 10 bases. CDR3 length: 13 residues. V gave up 6 bases and J gave up 5 bases; unmatched junction bases: 4. From germline, CDR1 is SGHRS and CDR2 YFSETQ. The CDR3 loop is CASTGQGGYGYTF. CDR3 DNA: TGCGCCAGCACAGGACAGGGGGGGTATGGCTACACCTTC.

This clonotype was detected only a few times. The DNA of the CDR3 is TGTGCCAGCAGCTTAGCCCGGGACAAGGGGGACGAGCAGTACGTC. Translation gives CASSLARDKGDEQYV. The chain carries TRBV7-9 and TRBJ2-7, with D perhaps matching TRBD1 (6 bases). This CDR3 comprises 15 residues. Germline CDR1 SEHNR, CDR2 FQNEAQ (reference sequence). Trimming shortened V by 0 bases and J by 5 bases, and 14 bases separated the two germline ends.

This clonotype has a handful of counts. The J gene is TRBJ1-2, the V gene TRBV7-9; D perhaps matches TRBD1 (6 bases). Looked up from germline, CDR1 is SEHNR and CDR2 is FQNEAQ (reference sequence). This CDR3 has 14 amino acids. The V gene lost 8 bases and the J gene lost 4 bases, with 17 bases spanning the gap. CDR3 in amino acids: CASGRDNEAYGYTF. The DNA for the CDR3 is TGTGCCAGCGGTAGGGACAACGAAGCCTATGGCTACACCTTC. The full variable domain, its missing parts supplied by reference TRBV7-9 and TRBJ1-2, is DTGVSQNPRHKITKRGQNVTFRCDPISEHNRLYWYRQTLGQGPEFLTYFQNEAQLEKSRLLSDRFSAERPKGSFSTLEIQRTEQGDSAMYLCASGRDNEAYGYTFGSGTRLTVV.

The chain is built from TRBV4-2 and TRBJ2-3; TRBD1 aligns across 8 bases. The CDR3 is 16 residues long. CDR1 LGHNA and CDR2 YNFKEQ come from the germline V gene. J lost 4 bases, V lost 0 bases, and 6 bases had no gene match. CDR3 sequence reads: CASSQDRQGAADTQYF. CDR3 DNA: TGTGCCAGCAGCCAAGATCGGCAGGGGGCCGCAGATACGCAGTATTTT.

The rearrangement joins TRBV4-2 to TRBJ2-7, with 7 bases lining up with TRBD2. V was clipped by 3 bases and J by 4 bases; unmatched bases: 3. The CDR3 has 13 amino acids. The germline V gene encodes CDR1 LGHNA and CDR2 YNFKEQ. CDR3 bases: TGTGCCAGCAGCCAGGCGGGGGAGTACGAGCAGTACTTC. Translating gives CASSQAGEYEQYF.

The chain carries TRBV5-1 and TRBJ1-6; tentative D call: TRBD1 (6 bases). Between the trimmed V and J ends, which lost 5 bases and 7 bases, there was a span of 19 bases. Germline CDR1 SGHRS, CDR2 YFSETQ. CDR3 length equals 16 residues. CDR3 region: CASSSTGPPGNSPLHF. For the CDR3, the DNA is TGCGCCAGCAGTTCCACAGGGCCTCCGGGAAATTCACCCCTCCACTTT.

The chain is built from TRBV12-3 or TRBV12-4 and TRBJ1-5; D is perhaps TRBD1 (5 bases). Trimming took 6 bases from V and 6 from J, leaving 18 bases between them. The CDR3 length is 15 residues. The CDR3 loop reads CASSKGVGDRQPQHF. The CDR3, as DNA: TGTGCCAGCAGCAAAGGAGTAGGGGATCGTCAGCCCCAGCATTTT.

V usage is TRBV19 and J usage is TRBJ2-1, with 7 bases aligning to TRBD2. V was clipped by 3 bases and J by 12 bases; unmatched bases: 5. This CDR3 contains 12 residues. Germline CDR1 LNHDA, CDR2 SQIVND (reference sequence). CDR3 coding DNA: TGTGCCAGTAGTATGGGGCGGGGGATGCAGTTCTTC. As protein: CASSMGRGMQFF.

This clonotype occurred a few times. This chain joins TRBV5-6 and TRBJ2-3; TRBD2 aligns across 9 bases. In germline, CDR1 is SGHDT, CDR2 YYEEEE. V trimming: 0 bases; J trimming: 3 bases; junction bases outside the gene matches: 8. CDR3 length: 17 amino acids. As DNA, the CDR3 is TGTGCCAGCAGCTTGGGGACCGCGGGGGGGCTAACAGATACGCAGTATTTT. As protein: CASSLGTAGGLTDTQYF. The variable domain in full, completed from reference TRBV5-6 and TRBJ2-3, reads DAGVTQSPTHLIKTRGQQVTLRCSPKSGHDTVSWYQQALGQGPQFIFQYYEEEERQRGNFPDRFSGHQFPNYSSELNVNALLLGDSALYLCASSLGTAGGLTDTQYFGPGTRLTVL.

This clonotype turned up a few times. The chain joins TRBV5-1 to TRBJ2-2; D remains ambiguous. Germline V CDR1 and CDR2: SGHRS, YFSETQ. The CDR3 length is 11 residues. V lost 4 bases to trimming and J lost 9 bases, with 7 bases between them. The CDR3 DNA is TGCGCCAGCAGCCCCAGCCGGGAGCTGTTTTTT. It specifies CASSPSRELFF.

This chain connects TRBV5-4 to TRBJ1-1; TRBD1 matches at 8 bases. The CDR3 loop spans 13 amino acids. V shed 6 bases and J 6 bases; nucleotides not matched to a gene: 7. The germline gives CDR1 SGHNT, CDR2 YYREEE (reference sequence). DNA of the CDR3: TGTGCCAGCAATACACAGGGGGGACCTGAAGCTTTCTTT. Translated, it gives CASNTQGGPEAFF.

V is TRBV28 and J is TRBJ1-6; a possible D gene is TRBD1 (5 bases). The germline V gene has CDR1 MDHEN and CDR2 SYDVKM. CDR3 length: 15 amino acids. V was cut by 2 bases and J by 8 bases, with 13 bases left in between. The CDR3 DNA reads TGTGCCAGCAGTTTACTACAGGAGTTCTATTCACCCCTCCACTTT. Translated, it gives CASSLLQEFYSPLHF.

This clonotype has just a few counts. This CDR3 is CASSPGSGRNYGYTF. CDR3 in DNA: TGCGCCAGCAGCCCCGGGTCGGGGCGGAACTATGGCTACACCTTC. The rearrangement joins TRBV5-1 to TRBJ1-2; D may be TRBD1 (5 bases). The germline gives CDR1 SGHRS, CDR2 YFSETQ. Trimming took off 4 bases at V and 2 bases at J, with 15 bases between the two ends. The CDR3 runs to 15 residues. Full variable domain (remainder filled in from reference TRBV5-1 and TRBJ1-2): KAGVTQTPRYLIKTRGQQVTLSCSPISGHRSVSWYQQTPGQGLQFLFEYFSETQRNKGNFPGRFSGRQFSNSRSEMNVSTLELGDSALYLCASSPGSGRNYGYTFGSGTRLTVV.

The chain employs TRBV20-1 and TRBJ2-7; no definite D call. This CDR3 is built from 12 residues. Germline lookup yields CDR1 DFQATT and CDR2 SNEGSKA (reference sequence). The V end was cut by 1 base, the J end by 1 base, with 5 bases between. The CDR3 reads CSARVRSYEQYF. The CDR3 bases are TGCAGTGCTAGAGTCCGGTCCTACGAGCAGTACTTC.

In this sample, this clonotype turned up a few times. The CDR3 spells CASTPSGGNTDTQYF. CDR3 nucleotides: TGTGCCAGCACCCCCTCGGGTGGAAACACAGATACGCAGTATTTT. The chain joins TRBV7-9 to TRBJ2-3; D is ambiguous. The V gene's germline CDR1 is SEHNR and CDR2 FQNEAQ (reference sequence). The CDR3 length is 15 residues. Trimming took off 7 bases at V and 2 bases at J, with 16 bases between the two ends.

This clonotype was found a few times. The chain links TRBV11-3 to TRBJ1-1; D remains unclear. Germline lookup yields CDR1 SGHNT and CDR2 YENEEA. V lost 0 bases and J lost 1, with 6 bases in between. This CDR3 is built from 14 residues. CDR3 in DNA: TGTGCCAGCAGCTTAGAAGGCGGGAACACTGAAGCTTTCTTT. The encoded protein is CASSLEGGNTEAFF.

This rearrangement joins TRBV6-6 to TRBJ2-1, with unresolved D. There are 12 residues in the CDR3. The germline V gene has CDR1 MNHNY and CDR2 SVGAGI (reference sequence). The V and J ends lost 5 bases and 7 bases respectively, with 9 bases between them. For the CDR3, the DNA is TGTGCCAGCAGTCCCCTTTTAAATGAGCAGTTCTTC. Translating gives CASSPLLNEQFF.

In its sample, this clonotype was seen a few times. The chain links TRBV27 to TRBJ2-3; no clear D gene. From germline, CDR1 is MNHEY and CDR2 SMNVEV (reference sequence). CDR3 length: 15 residues. Trimming removed 4 bases from V and 10 bases from J, with 21 bases in between. CDR3 in amino acids: CASSSPLTPTRAQYF. CDR3 DNA sequence: TGTGCCAGCAGTTCCCCCTTGACCCCCACAAGAGCGCAGTATTTT.